The TCR beta chain described here comes from a study of cytomegalovirus exposure and HLA in healthy donors. Study as a whole: The roughly 120 validation repertoires used the same platform as the roughly 670 first-cohort repertoires, a later analysis reported.

This clone appeared once. What it recognizes is unknown. The method was immunoSEQ multiplex PCR; TCRdb's version includes in-frame clones alone and lacks a portion of them. The data contain more than 90,000 clones, roughly 92% of them singletons. Study outcomes and limitations: Rarity marked most TCR sequences, yet some public TCRs occurred in many donors. There were 160 or so TCR beta chains listed as cytomegalovirus-associated. Specific recognition of CMV antigens was confirmed in vitro for three chains (all CMV-associated).

The germline V gene encodes CDR1 KGHSH and CDR2 LQKENI. V shed 2 bases and J 6 bases; nucleotides not matched to a gene: 7. The CDR3 is 15 amino acids. The source material was PBMCs. This receptor was obtained from a woman aged 25-40 years in good health and CMV-seropositive. The chain joins TRBV18 to TRBJ2-7; the match to TRBD1 covers 10 bases. CDR3 sequence reads: CASSPTRDRGGEQYF. DNA for the CDR3: TGTGCCAGCTCACCAACCCGGGACAGGGGTGGCGAGCAGTACTTC.